Following are 3 T cell receptor beta chains from one sample sequenced in a study of OX40 agonist ivuxolimab in advanced cancers. Sequencing used immunoSEQ multiplex PCR; TCRdb keeps in-frame clones, though not all of them. There are 71,000 or so clones in the sample; roughly 93% occur only once, and 5.5% to 7% lies in the top ten. This specimen was CD4+ or CD8+ T cells sorted from blood, taken in a trial of the OX40 agonist ivuxolimab. The receptors were gathered from an adult with an advanced solid tumor such as melanoma, head and neck, liver or kidney cancer.

V is TRBV7-3 and J is TRBJ2-7, with TRBD2 identical over 8 bases. The CDR3 has 15 amino acids. Germline CDR1 is SGHTA and CDR2 is FQGTGA. Germline trimming cut 3 bases from V and 3 bases from J; bases unmatched to any gene: 7. CDR3 nucleotide sequence: TGTGCCAGCAGCTTCTCGGGGCGGGAGGACTACGAGCAGTACTTC. Its protein is CASSFSGREDYEQYF.

The chain uses TRBV2 and TRBJ2-7; perhaps TRBD2 as D (7 bases). V lost 10 bases and J lost 0, with 13 bases in between. The length of the CDR3 is 13 residues. From germline, CDR1 is SNHLY and CDR2 FYNNEI. The CDR3 region is CATGGKSSYEQYF. The CDR3 bases are TGTGCCACGGGGGGCAAGAGCTCCTACGAGCAGTACTTC.

The chain employs TRBV27 and TRBJ2-7, with unresolved D. The CDR3 covers 14 residues. Trimming shortened V by 0 bases and J by 4 bases, and 10 bases separated the two germline ends. Germline values: CDR1 MNHEY, CDR2 SMNVEV (reference sequence). CDR3 in DNA: TGTGCCAGCAGTTTATCGAGTCTAATTTACGAGCAGTACTTC. It translates to CASSLSSLIYEQYF.